This TCR beta chain was recovered during a study of blood T cells in healthy people across ages (dated by TCRdb to 2015 to 2017). Notes on the research overall: In model experiments, roughly one uniquely barcoded TCR beta cDNA molecule per two T cells was captured by template switching. Using deep sequencing normalized with unique cDNA molecular identifiers, the study measured how TCR beta repertoire diversity changes with age. For two donors (one aged 18 to 29 and one aged 80 or older), the study analyzed two additional independent replicas of 1 million unique cDNA reads from the same blood draw. Four age groups were formed from the donors: young (average around 15 years), middle-aged (approximately 41), aged (over 55) and long-lived (roughly 88). Results and caveats for the whole study, not just this receptor: Observed TCR beta diversity per million T cells fell roughly linearly with age, and a significant reduction was already apparent by age around 44. Donor CMV infection status was unknown, potentially confounding age-related changes in expanded clonotypes. Compared with the aged group, the long-lived group had more naive CD4+ T cells, fewer expanded clones and increased TCR diversity, a pattern suggesting age selection. Because profiling used bulk unsorted PBMCs, naive and antigen-experienced compartments could not be compared conclusively. Estimates of total diversity from one million sequenced T cells were regarded as lower bounds and underestimates. The percentage of naive T cells measured by flow cytometry correlated strongly with observed TCR beta diversity.

This clonotype turned up a few times. The target of this receptor is not known. Base qualities are not recorded, but no much larger clone differs from it by a single base. Libraries came from 5' RACE. The sample was run on an Illumina HiSeq 2500. A second PCR of roughly 6 to 12 cycles was run with a J-beta primer mix and a sample-barcoded 5' primer. A unique molecular identifier was introduced onto each TCR beta cDNA molecule by a template-switch 5' adaptor carrying 12 random nucleotides. Each sample yielded at least 2.5 million CDR3-containing paired-end reads. First-strand cDNA was synthesized from all RNA with the Mint cDNA synthesis kit, primed by a TRBC-specific oligonucleotide. Following uracil-DNA glycosylase treatment, a first 18-cycle PCR with universal primers M1SS and BC2_uni_R was performed on all cDNA. Under the source paper's analysis protocol: For normalization, 1 million high-quality reads were randomly selected from each sample, with every read carrying a distinct molecular identifier. Instead of being binned into consensus sequences, reads with shared molecular identifiers were discarded. MiTCR, run with a Q25 quality threshold and the strictest error-elimination algorithm, handled CDR3 identification, clonotype clustering and error correction. A nonparametric unseen species model with Euler transformation was used to estimate lower-bound total TCR beta diversity. Clones were called with MiXCR by TCRdb after fastp trimmed the public reads at Q25, and only in-frame beta chains were retained. Rows with a matching CDR3 protein are joined into one entry that keeps the most common DNA and genes. The V and J calls shown here were made by TCRdb, not taken from the authors' results. The sample table holds 780,000 or so distinct CDR3 sequences, of which roughly 25% were seen once. The top ten clones comprise approximately 4% of the sample.

The germline V gene provides CDR1 SGDLS and CDR2 YYNGEE. Taken from cysteine to phenylalanine, the CDR3 has 15 residues. This entry keeps only the CDR3 DNA: 45 bases, framed from base 1. The roughly 38 donors, aged roughly 6 to 95 years, were systemically healthy Caucasian individuals from Russia. Around 9.9 milliliters of peripheral blood were collected from each donor into EDTA-treated Vacutainer tubes. Ficoll-Paque density-gradient centrifugation was used to isolate PBMCs, with at least 6.5 million obtained per sample. Trizol reagent was used to extract total RNA from the PBMCs, yielding at least 6 micrograms per sample. For every donor, flow cytometry on a PBMC aliquot measured the percentage of naive CD45RAhigh/CD27high T cells. These data were also filed under a second study, of T cells of mothers and their children. Reported in the second study: Donors were nine systemically healthy Caucasian individuals: three mothers and their six children. cDNA synthesis used all of the extracted RNA, with around 1.6 ug of RNA in each 15 ul reaction. Sample barcodes and 2-4 random nucleotides were added via the M1S primer in the second PCR. Over 8.5 million TCR beta CDR3 reads came from each mother, compared with approximately 3.1 million reads from each child. In both related and unrelated pairs, thymic selection shapes the output of TCR recombination in a similar way, with inherited differences having only a minor effect. Normalized repertoire overlap in related mother-child pairs was always slightly higher than in unrelated mother-child pairs, but the difference was never significant. With a sensitivity of approximately 96 clones per million clonotypes, no persistent microchimeric T cell clones were detected. The study used deep NGS to compare TCR beta repertoires of mothers and children, seeking features distinguishing related mother-child pairs from unrelated individuals. On average, the children were approximately 11 +/- 4 years old, while the mothers were approximately 41 +/- 4 years old. After adapter ligation was performed with NEBNext reagents, the libraries were sequenced on an Illumina HiSeq 2000 with 100+100 nt paired-end reads. To avoid cross-contamination, the mother libraries and the child libraries were prepared a month apart and sequenced in separate runs. For each donor, between roughly 500,000 and 2,300,000 distinct TCR beta clonotypes were identified. Naive TCR beta clonotypes were estimated from low-frequency clonotypes matched to each donor's FACS-determined naive share, without sorting.

This TCR derives from a boy between 5 and 17 years old in good health. The sample comprised blood. The sequence is built from TRBV9 and TRBJ2-5, and TRBD2 matches 11 of the central bases. Judging by the DNA end, TRBJ2-7 fits better; the J call may be wrong. The base sequence is TGTGCCAGCAGCGTAGGTATAGCGGGAGGGTACGAGCAGTACTTC. It translates as CASSVGIAGGYEQYF.